Listed below are T cell receptor beta chains from one sample, sequenced in a study of blood T cell repertoires in COVID-19. The repertoire was sequenced with immunoSEQ multiplex PCR; TCRdb's copy has only in-frame clones and lacks some. The data contain fewer than 300,000 clones, roughly nine tenths of them singletons. The sequenced sample was peripheral blood. These receptors originate from a woman in her twenties or thirties with COVID-19, enrolled during active disease. CDR3s include the opening cysteine and the closing phenylalanine or tryptophan. The order of the fields is CDR3 DNA, CDR3 protein, clone size, V gene, D gene, CDR3 length, J gene. The D gene is left open where the match is weak. The size field is filled for only some rows; it gives once, few, many or a size class.

TGTGCCAGCAGTTACGGCCAGGGTGGAAACACCATATATTTT | CASSYGQGGNTIYF | NA | TRBV6-6 | NA | 14 | TRBJ1-3
TGTGCCAGCAGTGAAGAGAACAGTGTGGTTGGAAAACTGTTTTTT | CASSEENSVVGKLFF | NA | TRBV6-1 | NA | 15 | TRBJ1-4
TGTGCCAGCAGTGCTACCGGTAACTATGGCTACACCTTC | CASSATGNYGYTF | NA | TRBV2 | NA | 13 | TRBJ1-2
TGTGCCAGCACCCCACCGGATCAGCCCCAGCATTTT | CASTPPDQPQHF | NA | TRBV28 | NA | 12 | TRBJ1-5
TGTGCCAGCAGCCTAGCGGGAGGACAAGGGGAGACCCAGTACTTC | CASSLAGGQGETQYF | NA | TRBV9 | TRBD2 | 15 | TRBJ2-5
TGTGCCAGCACTAGCACCTACAATCAGCCCCAGCATTTT | CASTSTYNQPQHF | NA | TRBV28 | NA | 13 | TRBJ1-5
TGTGCCAGCAGCGTAGAGGCTAGCGGGACAAATGAGCAGTTCTTC | CASSVEASGTNEQFF | NA | TRBV9 | TRBD2 | 15 | TRBJ2-1
TGTGCCAGCAGCGTCCGGGACAGAAGCTCCTATAATTCACCCCTCCACTTT | CASSVRDRSSYNSPLHF | once | TRBV5-4 | TRBD1 | 17 | TRBJ1-6
TGTGCCAGCAGCAAGAGCTCCTACAATGAGCAGTTCTTC | CASSKSSYNEQFF | NA | TRBV13 | NA | 13 | TRBJ2-1
TGTGCCAGCAGCTTAGAACAGGGGAACACTGAAGCTTTCTTT | CASSLEQGNTEAFF | NA | TRBV7-9 | NA | 14 | TRBJ1-1
TGTGCCAGCAGCTTGAGGGGGAGTCAGCCCCAGCATTTT | CASSLRGSQPQHF | NA | TRBV5-6 | NA | 13 | TRBJ1-5
TGTGCCAGCAGCCCGATTCCGCACAGGGCGCGGGGCTACACCTTC | CASSPIPHRARGYTF | few | TRBV28 | NA | 15 | TRBJ1-2
TGTGCCAGCCTCCGGGACAGGGGCCACGAGCAGTACTTC | CASLRDRGHEQYF | NA | TRBV2 | TRBD1 | 13 | TRBJ2-7
TGTGCCAGCAGCCCCGGGACAGGGGACACCTACGAGCAGTACTTC | CASSPGTGDTYEQYF | NA | TRBV11-3 | TRBD1 | 15 | TRBJ2-7
TGTGCCAGCAGTTACTCTTACGGGTCACCCCTCCACTTT | CASSYSYGSPLHF | NA | TRBV6-5 | NA | 13 | TRBJ1-6
TGCAGTGCTAGTGGGGACAGGGGATCTGGGGCCAACGTCCTGACTTTC | CSASGDRGSGANVLTF | NA | TRBV20-1 | TRBD1 | 16 | TRBJ2-6
TGTGCCAGCACACCTGGAACCGACAGGCAGGGCACCTACGAGCAGTACTTC | CASTPGTDRQGTYEQYF | NA | TRBV7-8 | NA | 17 | TRBJ2-7
TGTGCCATCAGTGAGGGCGGGACGCGTGTTGAGCAGTTCTTC | CAISEGGTRVEQFF | NA | TRBV10-3 | NA | 14 | TRBJ2-1
TGTGCCAGCAGCGCACGGAATACAGAGACCGCAGCTTTCTTT | CASSARNTETAAFF | NA | TRBV7-2 | NA | 14 | TRBJ1-1
TGTGCCATCTCGGGACTAGTTCGGGATGAGCAGTTCTTC | CAISGLVRDEQFF | NA | TRBV10-3 | TRBD2 | 13 | TRBJ2-1
TGCAGCGTTGGCGGGGGCCTCCGTAATGAAAAACTGTTTTTT | CSVGGGLRNEKLFF | NA | TRBV29-1 | NA | 14 | TRBJ1-4
TGTGCCAGCAGCTTGGTGGGGGGACTAGCGGGAGGAAATGAGCAGTTCTTC | CASSLVGGLAGGNEQFF | NA | TRBV5-6 | TRBD2 | 17 | TRBJ2-1
TGTGCCATCAGTGAGAGAGAGGGAGAAGGTGGCTACACCTTC | CAISEREGEGGYTF | NA | TRBV10-3 | NA | 14 | TRBJ1-2
TGTGCCAGCAGGTTCGAGGGAGAAGGCACAGATACGCAGTATTTT | CASRFEGEGTDTQYF | NA | TRBV2 | NA | 15 | TRBJ2-3
TGTGCCATCAGTGGGAATCTCGACAGTCGGAACGAGCAGTACTTC | CAISGNLDSRNEQYF | NA | TRBV10-3 | NA | 15 | TRBJ2-7
TGTGCCAGCAGCTTGGGTACTACTCGGAGCACAGATACGCAGTATTTT | CASSLGTTRSTDTQYF | NA | TRBV5-4 | NA | 16 | TRBJ2-3
TGTGCCACCAGCAGAGACAGGGTTGGCTACACCTTC | CATSRDRVGYTF | NA | TRBV15 | NA | 12 | TRBJ1-2